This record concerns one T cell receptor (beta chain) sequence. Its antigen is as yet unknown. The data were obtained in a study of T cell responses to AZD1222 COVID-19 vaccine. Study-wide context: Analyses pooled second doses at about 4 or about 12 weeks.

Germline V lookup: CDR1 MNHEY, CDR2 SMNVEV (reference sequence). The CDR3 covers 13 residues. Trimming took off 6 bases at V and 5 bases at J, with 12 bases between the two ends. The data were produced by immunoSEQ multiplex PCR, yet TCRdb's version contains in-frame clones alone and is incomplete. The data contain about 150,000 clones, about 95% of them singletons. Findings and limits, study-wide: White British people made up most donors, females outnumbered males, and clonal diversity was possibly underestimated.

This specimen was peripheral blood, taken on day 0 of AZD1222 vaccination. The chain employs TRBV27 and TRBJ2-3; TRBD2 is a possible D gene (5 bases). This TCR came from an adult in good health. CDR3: CASRAFEGDTQYF. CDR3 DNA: TGTGCCAGCAGGGCCTTTGAGGGAGATACGCAGTATTTT.